This entry features one T cell receptor beta chain sequence. Its cognate antigen has yet to be identified. Per-base quality was not reported, and no clone a single base away is much larger than it. TCRbeta CDR3 regions were amplified from genomic DNA by means of the immunoSEQ Assay, a bias-controlled multiplex PCR. As for the authors' bioinformatics: Nucleated cell counts per sample were estimated from amplification of reference gene primers within the assay. To quantify the absolute abundance of each unique TCRbeta CDR3 rearrangement, sequence reads were collapsed and filtered. For each sample, productive Simpson clonality was calculated as the square root of Simpson's diversity index over productive rearrangements. The clones in this table, taken by TCRdb from immuneACCESS, are in-frame only. Not every clone is retained; where verified, under half of the shortfall comes from an unresolved V gene, and the cause of the rest is unknown. That table is the source of V, J and clone size, and D and trimming were worked out from the DNA. This sample has 250,000 or so clones in its table, and approximately 82% of those were observed once. The ten largest make up approximately 2% of the sample.

This sample stems from a study of blood T cell repertoires in COVID-19 (TCRdb year 2020). With respect to the entire study: Collaborator samples came from the United States, Italy and Spain and covered acute and convalescent phases of COVID-19. A de-identified subject ID, COVID-19 status, age in years and sex were almost always included in the sample metadata. The dataset comprised deeply sampled blood TCRbeta repertoires from subjects exposed to, actively infected with, or recovered from COVID-19. The material from the prospective study consisted of cDNA or gDNA derived from T cells, B-cell-depleted T cells, or PBMCs. The samples were drawn from the first 160 participants of the ongoing ImmuneRACE study and from under 1,500 subjects provided by 6 global collaborators. The repertoires were made available in a free public database intended to serve as a resource for research on the immune response to SARS-CoV-2. Where available, HLA class I and class II types were obtained from metadata supplied by the sample provider rather than from assay-based typing. What the authors observed across the whole study: The amount of clinical and demographic metadata varied by source and participant and was provided uncurated.

Samples from volunteer blood donors who had recovered from COVID-19 were contributed by a second Seattle source. Whole blood was collected in K2EDTA tubes by collaborating institutions according to the institutions' own protocols. For TCRbeta analysis, collaborators shipped samples in one of three forms: frozen whole blood, isolated PBMCs, or DNA extracted from either of those sample types. This sequence originates from a man between 40 and 49 years old who had recovered from COVID-19. The sample taken for sequencing was peripheral blood.

The DNA reads as follows: TGTGCCATCAGTGAGTTTTTTCGGGACAGGGCGACTTACTATGGCTACACCTTC. This yields the protein CAISEFFRDRATYYGYTF. The chain is assembled from TRBV10-3 and TRBJ1-2, with 9 bases matching TRBD1. The cysteine opens and the phenylalanine closes a CDR3 of 18 amino acids. Only CDR3 DNA is held: 54 bases, read in frame from base 1. V has 1 base trimmed and J has 3 bases trimmed; junction bases matching no gene number 12. CDR1 ENHRY and CDR2 SYGVKD were looked up in the germline V gene.